These 10 T cell receptor beta chains were all obtained from the same sample, sequenced in a study of blood T cells in healthy people across ages. Using a J-beta primer mix together with a sample-barcoded 5' primer, a second PCR was run for roughly 6 to 11 cycles. Each CDR3 protein gets one entry after TCRdb re-called the 5' RACE reads with MiXCR. The data contain over 700,000 distinct CDR3 sequences, roughly 50% of them seen just once; the ten biggest clones take up approximately 40%. Sequencing was done on a sample of blood. Receptors originate from a man older than 75 in good health.

This clonotype was observed a few times. This chain connects TRBV11-3 to TRBJ2-1, with D maybe TRBD1 (5 bases). The germline CDR1 and CDR2 sequences are SGHNT and YENEEA. The ends were cut back, 5 bases at V and 7 bases at J, with 15 bases in the middle. This CDR3 is 14 amino acids long. CDR3 coding DNA: TGTGCCAGCAGCCCCCAGCAAGGGGCGAATGAGCAGTTCTTC. It encodes CASSPQQGANEQFF.

The CDR3 loop reads CASSQEGGIRNEQFF. Written as DNA, the CDR3 is TGCGCCAGCAGCCAAGAGGGCGGGATCCGGAATGAGCAGTTCTTC. J is TRBJ2-1 and V is TRBV5-1; possible D gene TRBD2, 6 bases. This CDR3 contains 15 residues. CDR1 is SGHRS, CDR2 YFSETQ, per germline. Deletions cut 4 bases from V and 7 bases from J, with 18 bases between. The variable domain in full, with the rest retrieved from reference TRBV5-1 and TRBJ2-1, is KAGVTQTPRYLIKTRGQQVTLSCSPISGHRSVSWYQQTPGQGLQFLFEYFSETQRNKGNFPGRFSGRQFSNSRSEMNVSTLELGDSALYLCASSQEGGIRNEQFFGPGTRLTVL.

V and J are TRBV7-9 and TRBJ2-3; 10 positions match TRBD2. Germline V gene lookup returns CDR1 SEHNR and CDR2 FQNEAQ (reference sequence). The CDR3 spans 18 residues. V lost 3 bases and J lost 4; bases outside the gene matches: 13. The CDR3 protein is CASSLPRTSGSKADTQYF. The DNA of the CDR3 is TGTGCCAGCAGCTTGCCCCGGACTAGCGGATCAAAGGCAGATACGCAGTATTTT.

This clonotype occurred a few times. The rearrangement uses TRBV29-1 and TRBJ2-1; TRBD1 aligns across 11 bases. Per the germline V gene, CDR1 is SQVTM and CDR2 is ANQGSEA. V was clipped by 4 bases and J by 3 bases; unmatched bases: 5. This CDR3 contains 15 residues. The CDR3 bases are TGCAGCGTTGGGGGGGGGACAGGGGGCTACAATGAGCAGTTCTTC. Residues: CSVGGGTGGYNEQFF.

The genes are TRBV5-1 and TRBJ2-2; TRBD2 matches 15 bases. The CDR3 is 18 amino acids. CDR1 and CDR2 from the germline V gene are SGHRS and YFSETQ. After removal of 0 bases from V and 4 bases from J, the junction contained 4 bases not matched to a gene. CDR3 sequence reads: CASSLGTSGRAVTGELFF. The CDR3 region has the DNA TGCGCCAGCAGCTTGGGGACTAGCGGGAGGGCCGTCACCGGGGAGCTGTTTTTT. The whole variable domain, filled in from reference TRBV5-1 and TRBJ2-2, reads KAGVTQTPRYLIKTRGQQVTLSCSPISGHRSVSWYQQTPGQGLQFLFEYFSETQRNKGNFPGRFSGRQFSNSRSEMNVSTLELGDSALYLCASSLGTSGRAVTGELFFGEGSRLTVL.

The chain carries TRBV12-3 or TRBV12-4 and TRBJ2-3; no reliable D call. Between the trimmed V and J ends, which lost 5 bases and 8 bases, there was a span of 23 bases. The CDR3 is 16 amino acids. CDR3 in amino acids: CASSQLNKPSKGTQYF. The DNA for the CDR3 is TGTGCCAGCAGTCAACTAAATAAGCCTTCCAAGGGTACGCAGTATTTT.

The chain joins TRBV11-2 to TRBJ2-2, with D possibly TRBD1 on 5 matching bases. Trimming took off 1 base at V and 1 base at J, with 7 bases between the two ends. CDR3 length: 15 amino acids. Germline values: CDR1 SGHAT, CDR2 FQNNGV. This chain's CDR3 is CASSLGQLNTGELFF. The CDR3 DNA reads as TGTGCCAGCAGCTTAGGACAGCTGAACACCGGGGAGCTGTTTTTT.

This chain connects TRBV5-1 to TRBJ2-6; the D call may be TRBD1 or TRBD2 (5 bases each). The CDR3 runs 15 residues. Trimming cost V 7 bases and J 0 bases, with 11 bases left between them. From germline, CDR1 is SGHRS and CDR2 YFSETQ. The CDR3 is CASRGAVSGANVLTF. The CDR3 DNA reads as TGCGCCAGCCGAGGGGCAGTCTCTGGGGCCAACGTCCTGACTTTC.

This chain links TRBV10-3 with TRBJ1-1, with D possibly matching TRBD1 (5 bases). With 7 bases removed from V and 1 base from J, the gap between germline ends came to 13 bases. The germline V gene has CDR1 ENHRY and CDR2 SYGVKD. CDR3 length equals 14 residues. The CDR3 bases are TGTGCCATCACCCAAGGACACCAGAACACTGAAGCTTTCTTT. Translation gives CAITQGHQNTEAFF.

The chain combines TRBV11-1 with TRBJ2-3; D gene unclear. The V gene's germline CDR1 is SGHAT and CDR2 FQDESV (reference sequence). Trimming removed 5 bases at V and 2 bases at J, with 17 bases between. This CDR3 contains 16 residues. This CDR3 reads CASSPGSGAATDTQYF. The CDR3 DNA reads as TGTGCCAGCAGCCCTGGGTCGGGCGCCGCCACAGATACGCAGTATTTT.